This T cell receptor beta chain is drawn from a study of blood T cells in healthy people across ages (dated by TCRdb to about 2015). Background on the whole study: In model experiments, template switching captured about one uniquely barcoded TCR beta cDNA molecule for every two T cells. The study measured age-related changes in TCR beta repertoire diversity using deep sequencing normalized with unique cDNA molecular identifiers. The donors were divided into four age groups: young (average roughly 15 years), middle-aged (under 40), aged (around 59) and long-lived (roughly 82). To avoid experimental bias, donors of different ages were randomly spread across the sequencing lanes. The study analyzed two additional independent replicas of 1 million unique cDNA reads from the same blood draw for two donors, one aged 18 to 30 and one aged 80 or older.

In its sample, this clonotype was seen a few times. The antigen this receptor binds is unknown. Per-base quality was not reported, and no clone a single base away is much larger than it. The investigation overall reported the following: Compared with the aged group, more naive CD4+ T cells, fewer expanded clones and increased TCR diversity were shown by the long-lived group, suggesting age selection. The CMV infection status of donors was not known, potentially confounding age-related changes in expanded clonotypes. The percentage of naive T cells measured by flow cytometry correlated strongly with observed TCR beta diversity. Estimates of total diversity from one million sequenced T cells were regarded as lower bounds and underestimates. Conclusive comparison of naive and antigen-experienced compartments was prevented by the profiling of bulk unsorted PBMCs. As age increased, observed TCR beta diversity per million T cells dropped in a roughly linear way, and a significant reduction was already evident by age about 40.

Library preparation used 5' RACE. The sample was run on an Illumina HiSeq 2500. A second PCR of 7 to 11 cycles was performed with a sample-barcoded 5' primer and a J-beta primer mix. A unique molecular identifier was introduced onto each TCR beta cDNA molecule by a template-switch 5' adaptor carrying 12 random nucleotides. At least 2.5 million CDR3-containing paired-end reads were obtained from each sample. All of the RNA was converted into first-strand cDNA using the Mint cDNA synthesis kit, with a TRBC-specific oligonucleotide serving as the primer. After uracil-DNA glycosylase treatment, a first 18-cycle PCR used universal primers M1SS and BC2_uni_R on all cDNA. In the source study's methods: For normalization, 1 million high-quality reads, each with a distinct molecular identifier, were randomly selected from each sample. Instead of being binned into consensus sequences, reads that shared molecular identifiers were thrown out. CDR3 identification, clonotype clustering and error correction used MiTCR with a Q25 quality threshold and the strictest error-elimination algorithm. Lower-bound total TCR beta diversity was estimated with a nonparametric unseen species model using Euler transformation. Starting from the raw public reads, TCRdb applied fastp trimming at Q25, assembled clones with MiXCR and retained in-frame beta chains. Every distinct CDR3 protein forms one entry, paired with its most common genes and DNA. TCRdb's processing, not the authors' own work, is the source of the V and J calls. In this sample the table shows about 1.5 million distinct CDR3 sequences, 40% to 45% of which occur a single time. Clones ranked in the top ten supply over 3.5% of the sample.

Systemically healthy Caucasian individuals from Russia, 35 to 50 in total and aged roughly 6 to 95 years, were included as donors. Around 10 milliliters of peripheral blood were drawn from each donor into EDTA-treated Vacutainer tubes. PBMCs were isolated by Ficoll-Paque density-gradient centrifugation, with at least 7 million obtained per sample. Trizol reagent was used to extract total RNA from PBMCs, with at least 5.5 micrograms per sample. The percentages of naive CD45RAhigh/CD27high T cells were determined by flow cytometry on a PBMC aliquot from every donor. From the cysteine up to the phenylalanine, the CDR3 has a length of 14 residues. Only the CDR3 DNA is retained, 42 bases long and in frame from the first base. The CDR1 and CDR2 encoded by the germline V gene are SQVTM and ANQGSEA. V was cut back by 7 bases and J by 1 base, leaving a gap of 14 bases between them.

The sequenced material came from blood. This clonotype was obtained from a woman aged 18-29 years in good health. The sequence links TRBV29-1 to TRBJ2-1, with the identity of the D gene unclear. The nucleotide sequence reads TGCAGCGCAGAAATACAAATTTCCTACAATGAGCAGTTCTTC. Translated, it gives CSAEIQISYNEQFF.